This T cell receptor beta chain is drawn from a study of HIV-infected children after antiretroviral therapy interruption. In the study overall: Interruption group median age about 9.5 years; continuous group 7 to 8 years. Samples from the continuous-treatment group were taken at weeks 0, 48 and 150. Interruption-arm sampling covered weeks 0, 12, interruption end (24 or 48), and about 3 years post-study. Study-level results: Naive CD4+ CDR3 sharing between time points fell after interruption began.

This clonotype was seen at least ten times. Its matching antigen is unknown. As for treatment: PENTA 11 planned treatment interruption arm or continuous ART arm. Germline loops: CDR1 SGHDT, CDR2 YYEEEE. V lost 0 bases and J 1 base, leaving 5 bases between the germline ends. The CDR3 has 14 residues. Unique molecular identifiers were included in an RNA-based 3' RACE TCR library. From the 3' RACE reads, TCRdb called clonotypes with MiXCR, one entry per CDR3 protein. The sample includes 30,000 to 40,000 distinct CDR3 sequences, about 7% of them seen just once. The sequence derives from a pool of human donors with HIV. The chain couples TRBV5-6 to TRBJ2-4; D is unclear. The sample consisted of CD45RA+ CD4+ T cells from PBMCs, pooled from several time points, taken from a donor given antiretroviral therapy, either interrupted or continuous. Indicated subset: naive CD4+ CD45RA+ CD45RO- T cells. The CDR3 bases are TGTGCCAGCAGCTTGGCGGTGGCCAAAAACATTCAGTACTTC. Its translation is CASSLAVAKNIQYF.